This T cell receptor (beta chain) was recovered during a study of T-cell reconstitution after alpha-beta-depleted transplantation in children. From germline, CDR1 is MNHEY and CDR2 SMNVEV (reference sequence). CDR3 length: 13 amino acids. J was trimmed by 8 bases and V by 5 bases; bases with no gene match: 8. Unique molecular identifiers featured in how the TCRbeta library was prepared. TCRdb re-derived calls from the PCR reads in MiXCR, one entry per CDR3 protein. The sample comprises about 110,000 distinct CDR3 sequences, under 13% of which are singletons, and more than 7% rests with the top ten. There are many counts of this clonotype.

The source of this sequence is a human donor who donated a stem cell graft to a child with acute lymphoblastic leukemia. The chain is built from TRBV27 and TRBJ1-2, with 7 bases identical to TRBD1. Sequenced material: PBMCs from the stem cell graft donor, taken from the stem cell graft. This CDR3 is CASSPQGRLGYTF. In DNA, the CDR3 is TGTGCCAGCAGTCCACAGGGGCGGTTGGGCTACACCTTC.